Presented here are 24 T cell receptor beta chains from one specimen sequenced in a study of molecular identifiers for immune sequencing clone quantification. Each CDR3 protein gets one entry after TCRdb re-called the PCR reads with MiXCR. The sample lists approximately 97,000 distinct CDR3 sequences; 20% to 25% were seen once. The sequencing sample was made of naive CD8+ T cells from blood, with Jurkat cell RNA spiked in. Subset denoted: FACS-sorted CD8+CD4-CCR7+CD45RA+ naive T cells. All receptors derive from a human donor in good health. Some libraries in this study had Jurkat cell RNA spiked in.

This clonotype was counted at least ten times. The rearrangement joins TRBV6-1 to TRBJ1-4; 7 nucleotides align to TRBD1. In germline, CDR1 is MNHNS, CDR2 SASEGT. The CDR3 consists of 15 residues. V was clipped by 5 bases and J by 3 bases; unmatched bases: 6. The CDR3 region has the DNA TGTGCCAGCAGTAACAGGGGAGGGGCTAATGAAAAACTGTTTTTT. This sequence encodes CASSNRGGANEKLFF.

This rearrangement joins TRBV12-5 to TRBJ2-1; 7 nucleotides match TRBD1. CDR3 size: 18 residues. The ends lost 1 base at V and 0 bases at J; junction bases unmatched: 9. Germline V gene data show CDR1 as LGHNT and CDR2 as FRNRAP. The CDR3 loop is CASGLAQTGISSYNEQFF. CDR3 DNA sequence: TGTGCTAGTGGTTTGGCCCAGACAGGGATCAGCTCCTACAATGAGCAGTTCTTC.

This clonotype was recorded at least ten times. The genes are TRBV4-1 and TRBJ2-3, with TRBD1 as a possible D gene (6 bases). The CDR3 covers 15 residues. Trimming took off 1 base at V and 10 bases at J, with 18 bases between the two ends. In germline, CDR1 is MGHRA, CDR2 YSYEKL. In DNA form, the CDR3 reads TGCGCCAGCAGCCAAGCCCACAGGGTAGGACAAGCGCAGTATTTT. It codes for CASSQAHRVGQAQYF.

On this clonotype: This could be a read error, since a much larger clone is one nucleotide away. The chain carries TRBV7-2 and TRBJ2-5; D remains ambiguous. The germline V gene encodes CDR1 SGHTA and CDR2 FQGNSA. The CDR3 contains 14 residues. The CDR3 is CASSLVGWRETQHF. CDR3 sequence (DNA): TGTGCCAGCAGCTTAGTGGGTTGGCGAGAGACCCAGCACTTC.

For this clonotype: One base away lies a much larger clone, so this may be a sequencing read error. The chain uses TRBV6-2 or TRBV6-3 and TRBJ2-1, with unresolved D. The germline gives CDR1 MNHEY, CDR2 SVGEGT. This CDR3 is 13 amino acids long. The CDR3 region is CASRVPGSSERFF. In nucleotides, the CDR3 is TGTGCCAGCAGGGTCCCCGGCTCTAGTGAGCGGTTCTTC.

This clonotype was recorded many times. This chain uses TRBV13 with TRBJ1-4; weak D call: TRBD1 (5 bases). The CDR3 consists of 14 residues. Germline V gene sequence: CDR1 PRHDT, CDR2 FYEKMQ (reference sequence). Trimming removed 5 bases from V and 13 bases from J, with 20 bases in between. CDR3 sequence (DNA): TGTGCCAGCAGCGCACGCTCCTCCGAAAGGGGACTGTTTTTT. Its protein product is CASSARSSERGLFF.

V is TRBV7-9 and J is TRBJ1-2, with a possible D match to TRBD1 (6 bases). The CDR3 spans 13 residues. V gave up 0 bases and J gave up 4 bases, with 6 bases separating them. From germline, CDR1 is SEHNR and CDR2 FQNEAQ (reference sequence). CDR3: CASSLADSYGYTF. The CDR3 region has the DNA TGTGCCAGCAGCTTAGCGGACAGCTATGGCTACACCTTC.

In this sample, this clonotype turned up many times. The chain uses TRBV7-9 and TRBJ2-7; the D gene is possibly TRBD2 (6 bases). Trimming took off 5 bases at V and 7 bases at J, with 15 bases between the two ends. CDR1 and CDR2 (germline): SEHNR, FQNEAQ (reference sequence). The CDR3 has 13 residues. For the CDR3, the DNA is TGTGCCAGCAGCCCGCCCATCGGACTAGAGCAGTACTTC. This translates into CASSPPIGLEQYF.

This clonotype was seen at least ten times. The chain employs TRBV7-9 and TRBJ2-3, with 12 bases identical to TRBD2. Trimming took 5 bases from V and 6 from J; bases not matched to a gene: 6. The V gene's germline CDR1 is SEHNR and CDR2 FQNEAQ (reference sequence). The CDR3 has 15 amino acids. This CDR3 reads CASSRSSGRADTQYF. CDR3 DNA: TGTGCCAGCAGCCGTTCTAGCGGGAGGGCGGATACGCAGTATTTT.

This clonotype has at least ten counts. V and J are TRBV12-3 or TRBV12-4 and TRBJ2-3; 11 nucleotides align to TRBD1. After removal of 1 base from V and 5 bases from J, the junction contained 2 bases not matched to a gene. The CDR3 runs 15 residues. The CDR3 bases are TGTGCCAGCAGTTTAGGGACAGGGGGCGTAGATACGCAGTATTTT. Translating it yields CASSLGTGGVDTQYF.

This clonotype came up many times. The chain couples TRBV7-2 to TRBJ2-1; D gene unclear. The CDR3 has 15 residues. Germline V lookup: CDR1 SGHTA, CDR2 FQGNSA. V shed 1 base and J shed 0 bases, with 7 bases lying between them. The CDR3 loop reads CASSLVPSSYNEQFF. The CDR3 region has the DNA TGTGCCAGCAGCTTAGTACCGAGCTCCTACAATGAGCAGTTCTTC.

In this sample, this clonotype turned up many times. The chain recombines TRBV30 with TRBJ2-2, with no clear D. The germline gives CDR1 GTSNPN, CDR2 SVGIG (reference sequence). The CDR3 is 13 residues long. Deletions cut 5 bases from V and 5 bases from J, with 12 bases between. The CDR3 loop reads CAWDGVGTGELFF. CDR3 nucleotides: TGTGCCTGGGACGGAGTGGGGACCGGGGAGCTGTTTTTT.

The sample holds many counts of this clonotype. This chain links TRBV20-1 with TRBJ2-7; 7 nucleotides match TRBD2. The germline CDR1 and CDR2 sequences are DFQATT and SNEGSKA (reference sequence). The CDR3 has 15 amino acids. V lost 0 bases to trimming and J lost 4 bases; unmatched junction nucleotides: 9. Here the CDR3 reads CSARDLGEGGYEQYF. The CDR3 nucleotides read TGCAGTGCTAGAGATTTGGGCGAGGGAGGGTACGAGCAGTACTTC.

This clonotype was counted ten times or more. The rearrangement joins TRBV5-5 to TRBJ2-7; the D gene is possibly TRBD1 (6 bases). The V and J ends lost 3 bases and 2 bases respectively, with 21 bases between them. Germline loops: CDR1 SGHKS, CDR2 YYEKEE (reference sequence). The CDR3 covers 17 residues. CDR3 amino acids: CASSSLVWTAFTYEQYF. DNA for the CDR3: TGTGCCAGCAGCTCCCTTGTTTGGACAGCCTTTACCTACGAGCAGTACTTC.

This clonotype was recorded many times. The rearrangement uses TRBV6-6 and TRBJ1-5, with 8 bases aligning to TRBD1. Germline V gives CDR1 MNHNY, CDR2 SVGAGI (reference sequence). This CDR3 has 22 amino acids. V dropped 0 bases and J dropped 2; count of bases not matched to a gene: 21. DNA for the CDR3: TGTGCCAGCAGTTACTCGATGTTTGTGAACAGGGGGTTGTTAAAGCGCAATCAGCCCCAGCATTTT. This sequence encodes CASSYSMFVNRGLLKRNQPQHF.

This clonotype showed up just once. Mismatch with germline at one junction end may stem from a read error. The rearrangement links TRBV19 to TRBJ2-2, with D possibly TRBD2 on 6 matching bases. The CDR3 is made up of 14 amino acids. Germline lookup yields CDR1 LNHDA and CDR2 SQIVND (reference sequence). The CDR3 is CAGSILGRSGELFF. CDR3 sequence (DNA): TGTGCCGGTAGTATCTTGGGGAGGTCCGGGGAGCTGTTTTTT.

There are many counts of this clonotype. The rearrangement joins TRBV27 to TRBJ2-6; D unclear. In germline, CDR1 is MNHEY, CDR2 SMNVEV (reference sequence). Trimming took 0 bases from V and 2 from J, leaving 2 bases between them. The CDR3 runs 14 residues. The CDR3 DNA reads TGTGCCAGCAGTTTATCCGCTGGGGCCAACGTCCTGACTTTC. Translated: CASSLSAGANVLTF.

The V and J genes are TRBV7-9 and TRBJ2-1; D possibly matches TRBD1 or TRBD2 (6 bases each). The CDR3 length is 15 residues. The germline V gene has CDR1 SEHNR and CDR2 FQNEAQ (reference sequence). Trimming took 7 bases from V and 2 from J, leaving 15 bases between them. The CDR3 DNA sequence: TGTGCCAGCAACTGGGGGGCGAATACCTACAATGAGCAGTTCTTC. Residues: CASNWGANTYNEQFF.

This clonotype has just a few counts. The chain links TRBV11-2 to TRBJ1-3; D possibly corresponds to TRBD1 (5 bases). CDR1 is SGHAT and CDR2 is FQNNGV in the germline V gene. CDR3 length: 13 residues. V was clipped by 6 bases and J by 4 bases, with 10 bases between them. The CDR3 DNA reads TGTGCCAGCAGTCCAGGGTCCGGAAACACCATATATTTT. This codes for CASSPGSGNTIYF.

The CDR3 sequence is CASNPGTGFYEQYF. CDR3 sequence (DNA): TGTGCCAGTAACCCAGGGACAGGGTTTTACGAGCAGTACTTC. The rearrangement joins TRBV19 to TRBJ2-7, with 9 bases lining up with TRBD1. This CDR3 has 14 residues. J lost 4 bases, V lost 7 bases, and 8 bases had no gene match. Germline V gives CDR1 LNHDA, CDR2 SQIVND (reference sequence).

Of note for this clonotype: This clone may be a read error of a much larger clone one base away. This sequence joins TRBV19 and TRBJ1-1, with D perhaps matching TRBD1 (6 bases). V lost 9 bases and J 6 bases, leaving 20 bases between the germline ends. This CDR3 has 14 residues. The germline gives CDR1 LNHDA, CDR2 SQIVND (reference sequence). For the CDR3, the DNA is TGTGCCAGGAGTCCCATCACAGGGTTCGCTGAAGCTTTCTTT. Translating gives CARSPITGFAEAFF.

This clonotype has ten or more counts. The V and J genes are TRBV11-2 and TRBJ2-1; TRBD1 is a possible D gene (5 bases). The CDR3 is made up of 16 amino acids. V was trimmed by 1 base and J by 2 bases, leaving 12 bases between them. CDR1 is SGHAT and CDR2 is FQNNGV in the germline V gene. The CDR3, as DNA: TGTGCCAGCAGCTTAGGGTGGGGCGGAACCTACAATGAGCAGTTCTTC. Translating it yields CASSLGWGGTYNEQFF.

This clonotype was picked up a small number of times. The junction differs from germline at one of its ends, possibly a read error. J is TRBJ2-1 and V is TRBV28; D might be TRBD2 (6 bases). CDR3 length: 15 amino acids. The germline V gene has CDR1 MDHEN and CDR2 SYDVKM. DNA for the CDR3: TGTGTCAGCAGTGCCTCGGAGGGCTCCTACAATGAGCAGTTCTTC. Protein product: CVSSASEGSYNEQFF.

This clonotype has a count of ten or more. The genes are TRBV2 and TRBJ2-6, with D hard to call. CDR1 SNHLY and CDR2 FYNNEI come from the germline V gene. Trimming removed 4 bases from V and 4 bases from J, with 5 bases in between. The CDR3 is 13 amino acids. CDR3 region: CASSGLGANVLTF. The CDR3 DNA reads as TGTGCCAGCAGTGGTTTAGGGGCCAACGTCCTGACTTTC. The full variable domain, in which reference TRBV2 and TRBJ2-6 provide the parts outside the CDR3, is EPEVTQTPSHQVTQMGQEVILRCVPISNHLYFYWYRQILGQKVEFLVSFYNNEISEKSEIFDDQFSVERPDGSNFTLKIRSTKLEDSAMYFCASSGLGANVLTFGAGSRLTVL.